The clone carrying this T cell receptor beta chain was recorded a few times. The antigen is undetermined. Germline values: CDR1 DFQATT, CDR2 SNEGSKA (reference sequence). Trimming pared 1 base from V and 5 bases from J, leaving 13 bases between. The CDR3 loop spans 14 amino acids. The second PCR ran about 6 to 12 cycles with a sample-barcoded 5' primer and J-beta primers. MiXCR, applied by TCRdb to the 5' RACE reads, yields one record per CDR3 protein. The data show under 700,000 distinct CDR3 sequences, with around 24% seen just once and just under 9% held by the top ten. This specimen comes from a study of blood T cells in healthy people across ages. Study findings and constraints: Investigators treated diversity estimates from one million T cells as underestimates.

These same data were also listed under a study on T cells of mothers and their children. That work contributes: A few healthy Caucasian mothers, along with their six children, were the donors.

Specimen: blood. The chain carries TRBV20-1 and TRBJ2-3, with D perhaps TRBD1 (6 bases). This clonotype originated in a boy aged 10-17 years in good health. In nucleotides, the CDR3 is TGCAGTGCTAGAGTATCAGGGGAATTAGATACGCAGTATTTT. Translating it yields CSARVSGELDTQYF.